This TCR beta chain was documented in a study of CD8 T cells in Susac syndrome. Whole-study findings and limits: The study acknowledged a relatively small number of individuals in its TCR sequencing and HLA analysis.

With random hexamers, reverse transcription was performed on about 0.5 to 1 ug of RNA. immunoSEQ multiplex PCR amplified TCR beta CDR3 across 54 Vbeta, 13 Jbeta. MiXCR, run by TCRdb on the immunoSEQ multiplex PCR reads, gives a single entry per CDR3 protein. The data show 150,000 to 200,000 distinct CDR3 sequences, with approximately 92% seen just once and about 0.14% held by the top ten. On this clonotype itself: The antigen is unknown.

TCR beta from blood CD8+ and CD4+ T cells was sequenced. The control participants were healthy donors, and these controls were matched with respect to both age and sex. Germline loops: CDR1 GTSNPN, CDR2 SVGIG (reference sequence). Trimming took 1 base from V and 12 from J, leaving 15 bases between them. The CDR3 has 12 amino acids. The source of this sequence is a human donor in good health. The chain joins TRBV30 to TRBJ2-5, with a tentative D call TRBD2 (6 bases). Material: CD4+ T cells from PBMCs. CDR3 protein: CAWSGGLSGEYF. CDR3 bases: TGTGCCTGGAGTGGGGGTTTGTCGGGGGAGTACTTC.